Following are 9 T cell receptor beta chains from one sample sequenced in a study of preoperative IRX-2 immunotherapy in early breast cancer. Profiling relied on immunoSEQ multiplex PCR, and the TCRdb table lists in-frame clones only, not all of them. The data show roughly 99,000 clones, approximately 90% seen once. Treatment reported: preoperative locoregional IRX-2 cytokine immunotherapy. The sequencing here drew on tumor tissue, taken after IRX-2 immunotherapy. The receptors were sampled from a human donor with breast cancer.

The gene calls are TRBV30 and TRBJ1-6, with a weak D call TRBD1 (6 bases). This CDR3 is built from 13 residues. CDR1 is GTSNPN and CDR2 is SVGIG in the germline V gene (reference sequence). V shed 5 bases and J shed 7 bases, with 12 bases lying between them. As DNA, the CDR3 is TGTGCCTGGGGGACAAGGGAGAATTCACCCCTCCACTTT. Residues: CAWGTRENSPLHF.

The J gene is TRBJ2-2, the V gene TRBV28; no firm D call. The CDR3 sequence is 13 residues long. Germline V gene lookup returns CDR1 MDHEN and CDR2 SYDVKM. Trimming took off 6 bases at V and 6 bases at J, with 11 bases between the two ends. CDR3 sequence: CASRMDGAGELFF. CDR3 nucleotides: TGTGCCAGCAGAATGGACGGAGCCGGGGAGCTGTTTTTT.

The gene calls are TRBV7-4 and TRBJ1-1, with 8 bases fitting TRBD1. Trimming at V came to 3 bases and at J to 0 bases, leaving 3 bases not matched to a gene. The CDR3 extends over 15 amino acids. The germline V gene has CDR1 SGHVT and CDR2 SQSDAQ. CDR3 DNA sequence: TGTGCCAGCAGCTTGAGGACAGGGCTGAACACTGAAGCTTTCTTT. Translated: CASSLRTGLNTEAFF.

The chain couples TRBV10-2 to TRBJ1-5, with 8 bases that match TRBD1. J lost 8 bases, V lost 6 bases, and 6 bases had no gene match. The CDR3 totals 13 residues. Germline values: CDR1 WSHSY, CDR2 SAAADI. The CDR3 reads CASSVQGGEPQHF. In DNA form, the CDR3 reads TGCGCCAGCAGCGTACAGGGGGGCGAGCCCCAGCATTTT.

The chain employs TRBV6-8 and TRBJ1-2; 8 bases agree with TRBD1. The CDR3 is 12 residues long. The V gene's germline CDR1 is MNHGY and CDR2 SAAAGT. The trim removed 10 bases at V and 2 bases at J, leaving 3 bases unmatched. CDR3 sequence (DNA): TGTGCCATCAGACAGGGGAACTATGGCTACACCTTC. Amino acid sequence: CAIRQGNYGYTF.

The J gene is TRBJ2-1, the V gene TRBV5-1; 8 bases map to TRBD2. This CDR3 spans 15 amino acids. Germline values: CDR1 SGHRS, CDR2 YFSETQ. Trimming at V came to 6 bases and at J to 5 bases, leaving 10 bases not matched to a gene. CDR3: CASKSGTRDDNEQFF. DNA for the CDR3: TGCGCCAGCAAATCCGGGACTAGGGATGACAATGAGCAGTTCTTC.

This clone showed up just once. The chain has TRBV25-1 and TRBJ2-5; 7 nucleotides match TRBD1. Germline values: CDR1 MGHDK, CDR2 SYGVNS. V was clipped by 6 bases and J by 6 bases; unmatched bases: 7. There are 13 residues in the CDR3. In nucleotides, the CDR3 is TGTGCCAGCAGCGGACAGGAAAGGCAGACCCAGTACTTC. Its protein is CASSGQERQTQYF.

The chain is built from TRBV19 and TRBJ2-5, with TRBD2 as a possible D gene (6 bases). The V end lost 5 bases, the J end lost 4 bases, and 14 bases lay between the germline ends. This CDR3 is built from 14 residues. The germline V gene has CDR1 LNHDA and CDR2 SQIVND (reference sequence). CDR3 DNA sequence: TGTGCCAGTAGTCTGACGGGAGCCCCAGAGACCCAGTACTTC. It codes for CASSLTGAPETQYF.

This chain links TRBV7-8 with TRBJ2-2; the match to TRBD1 covers 7 bases. Germline V lookup: CDR1 SGHVS, CDR2 FQNEAQ. The CDR3 runs 13 residues. Trimming took 9 bases from V and 5 from J; bases not matched to a gene: 6. CDR3 residues: CARRQGETGELFF. The CDR3, as DNA: TGTGCCAGACGTCAGGGGGAGACCGGGGAGCTGTTTTTT.